Below, 30 T cell receptor beta chains from the same sample are listed, as sequenced in a study of OX40 agonist ivuxolimab in advanced cancers. This table comes from immunoSEQ multiplex PCR, and its TCRdb copy is limited to in-frame clones, with some not included. The repertoire holds some 110,000 clones, with around nine tenths as singletons. Sequencing was performed on CD4+ or CD8+ T cells sorted from blood, taken in a trial of the OX40 agonist ivuxolimab. Every receptor here comes from an adult with an advanced solid tumor such as melanoma, head and neck, liver or kidney cancer.

The chain joins TRBV27 to TRBJ1-4; unclear D gene. CDR1 is MNHEY, CDR2 SMNVEV, per germline (reference sequence). The V gene lost 4 bases and the J gene lost 3 bases, with 12 bases spanning the gap. The CDR3 runs to 15 residues. CDR3 DNA: TGTGCCAGCAGTTCCTCTTTAGTACCTAATGAAAAACTGTTTTTT. It encodes CASSSSLVPNEKLFF.

The J gene is TRBJ2-1, the V gene TRBV27, with D unresolved. CDR3 size: 12 residues. The germline V gene has CDR1 MNHEY and CDR2 SMNVEV (reference sequence). Trimming took 2 bases from V and 5 from J, leaving 4 bases between them. The chain's CDR3 is CASSLRDNEQFF. The CDR3 coding sequence is TGTGCCAGCAGTTTACGAGACAATGAGCAGTTCTTC.

The J gene is TRBJ1-1, the V gene TRBV2, with a tentative D call TRBD1 (5 bases). Trimming shortened V by 7 bases and J by 4 bases, and 13 bases separated the two germline ends. Germline loops: CDR1 SNHLY, CDR2 FYNNEI. The CDR3 runs 13 residues. The CDR3 sequence: CASTLRGGTEAFF. The CDR3 DNA is TGTGCCAGCACCCTGCGGGGCGGCACTGAAGCTTTCTTT.

This CDR3 reads CASSLGQSNTGELFF. CDR3 sequence (DNA): TGTGCCAGCAGCTTGGGACAGAGTAACACCGGGGAGCTGTTTTTT. The chain carries TRBV5-6 and TRBJ2-2; tentative D call: TRBD1 (5 bases). In germline, CDR1 is SGHDT, CDR2 YYEEEE. V was pared by 0 bases and J by 2 bases, with 8 bases between. The CDR3 spans 15 residues.

The DNA for the CDR3 is TGCGCCAGCAGCTTACGGCCCTACAATGAGCAGTTCTTC. This encodes CASSLRPYNEQFF. The chain has TRBV4-3 and TRBJ2-1; D is unresolved. Trimming removed 5 bases from V and 2 bases from J, with 7 bases in between. Germline CDR1 reads LGHNA; CDR2 reads YSLEER. The CDR3 length is 13 residues.

The chain is built from TRBV11-2 and TRBJ2-3, with 12 positions matching TRBD2. Germline V CDR1 and CDR2: SGHAT, FQNNGV. The CDR3 is 16 amino acids. V gave up 5 bases and J gave up 5 bases; unmatched junction bases: 8. The CDR3 region is CASSAQLAGGGDTQYF. The CDR3 DNA follows: TGTGCCAGCAGCGCCCAACTAGCGGGGGGCGGAGATACGCAGTATTTT.

The genes are TRBV2 and TRBJ2-7; TRBD1 matches 11 bases. This CDR3 comprises 17 residues. V dropped 4 bases and J dropped 0; count of bases not matched to a gene: 8. Germline CDR1 SNHLY, CDR2 FYNNEI. CDR3 residues: CASSVGQGAFSSYEQYF. The CDR3 nucleotides read TGTGCCAGCAGTGTTGGACAGGGGGCTTTCAGCTCCTACGAGCAGTACTTC. The variable domain in full, completed from reference TRBV2 and TRBJ2-7, reads EPEVTQTPSHQVTQMGQEVILRCVPISNHLYFYWYRQILGQKVEFLVSFYNNEISEKSEIFDDQFSVERPDGSNFTLKIRSTKLEDSAMYFCASSVGQGAFSSYEQYFGPGTRLTVT.

The chain combines TRBV7-8 with TRBJ1-2, with D maybe TRBD1 (6 bases). Germline values: CDR1 SGHVS, CDR2 FQNEAQ. Trimming took off 5 bases at V and 4 bases at J, with 11 bases between the two ends. The CDR3 loop spans 13 amino acids. The CDR3 region is CASSHRASYGYTF. In nucleotides, the CDR3 is TGTGCCAGCAGCCACAGGGCCTCCTATGGCTACACCTTC.

V gene TRBV6-1 combines with J gene TRBJ1-3; D not certain. V lost 3 bases and J 1 base, leaving 7 bases between the germline ends. Germline V gives CDR1 MNHNS, CDR2 SASEGT. The CDR3 extends over 14 amino acids. The DNA of the CDR3 is TGTGCCAGCAGTGAGGGTCGTTCTGGAAACACCATATATTTT. Protein: CASSEGRSGNTIYF.

The chain employs TRBV14 and TRBJ2-7, with D unclear. The germline gives CDR1 SGHDN, CDR2 FVKESK. CDR3 length: 14 amino acids. V was trimmed by 1 base and J by 1 base, leaving 8 bases between them. The CDR3 DNA sequence: TGTGCCAGCAGCCAAGCCGGCAGATCCTACGAGCAGTACTTC. Its translation: CASSQAGRSYEQYF.

The rearrangement uses TRBV29-1 and TRBJ2-1; 9 bases match TRBD2. CDR1 and CDR2 (germline): SQVTM, ANQGSEA. V was pared by 3 bases and J by 11 bases, with 11 bases of the junction left unmatched. This CDR3 has 14 amino acids. CDR3 bases: TGCAGCGTTGAGTTAAGCGGGGGGTTTTTGAAGCAGTTCTTC. Protein product: CSVELSGGFLKQFF.

CDR3 sequence reads: CASSQTGRNSPLHF. CDR3 DNA sequence: TGTGCCAGCTCCCAGACAGGGAGAAATTCACCCCTCCACTTT. This chain joins TRBV6-5 and TRBJ1-6; 7 positions agree with TRBD1. Germline V gene lookup returns CDR1 MNHEY and CDR2 SVGAGI. The CDR3 spans 14 residues. Losses at the gene ends were 8 bases for V and 7 bases for J; bases not matched to a gene: 8.

The V call is TRBV10-3, the J call TRBJ2-7, with TRBD2 matching over 11 bases. This CDR3 has 14 residues. Germline CDR1 ENHRY, CDR2 SYGVKD. With V trimmed by 3 bases and J by 4 bases, 2 bases remained unmatched. Here the CDR3 DNA reads TGTGCCATCAGTGACCGACTAGCGGGGTACGAGCAGTACTTC. Protein: CAISDRLAGYEQYF.

This rearrangement joins TRBV9 to TRBJ1-6; tentatively, D is TRBD1 (5 bases). There are 13 residues in the CDR3. Germline lookup yields CDR1 SGDLS and CDR2 YYNGEE. Trimming pared 4 bases from V and 6 bases from J, leaving 8 bases between. In DNA form, the CDR3 reads TGTGCCAGCAGCCCCCAGGGTAATTCACCCCTCCACTTT. Amino acid sequence: CASSPQGNSPLHF.

The V call is TRBV19, the J call TRBJ2-3; D might be TRBD1 or TRBD2, each matching 5 bases. In germline, CDR1 is LNHDA, CDR2 SQIVND (reference sequence). Trimming took off 5 bases at V and 6 bases at J, with 12 bases between the two ends. The CDR3 consists of 13 residues. CDR3 bases: TGTGCCAGTAGTGCCGGGACGTCGGATACGCAGTATTTT. Its translation is CASSAGTSDTQYF.

The V and J genes are TRBV7-2 and TRBJ2-5; 8 bases are shared with TRBD2. CDR1 is SGHTA and CDR2 is FQGNSA in the germline V gene. This CDR3 has 14 amino acids. V shed 8 bases, J shed 1 base, and the junction held 6 bases outside the gene matches. CDR3 sequence: CASVRAGAQETQYF. The DNA of the CDR3 is TGTGCCAGCGTACGAGCGGGGGCCCAAGAGACCCAGTACTTC.

The genes are TRBV18 and TRBJ1-3; D uncertain. Germline-derived CDR1 and CDR2 are KGHSH and LQKENI. The ends were cut back, 5 bases at V and 0 bases at J, with 14 bases in the middle. The CDR3 has 16 residues. CDR3 sequence (DNA): TGTGCCAGCTCAGGATTGGACCCAAGCTCTGGAAACACCATATATTTT. Translated: CASSGLDPSSGNTIYF.

V and J are TRBV9 and TRBJ2-3; D tentatively reads TRBD1 or TRBD2 (5 bases each). The V gene lost 7 bases and the J gene lost 2 bases, with 14 bases spanning the gap. The CDR3 sequence is 14 residues long. Germline V gene lookup returns CDR1 SGDLS and CDR2 YYNGEE. The CDR3 region is CASGRDGDTDTQYF. The CDR3, as DNA: TGTGCCAGCGGCCGGGACGGGGACACAGATACGCAGTATTTT. Complete variable domain (other parts from reference TRBV9 and TRBJ2-3): DSGVTQTPKHLITATGQRVTLRCSPRSGDLSVYWYQQSLDQGLQFLIQYYNGEERAKGNILERFSAQQFPDLHSELNLSSLELGDSALYFCASGRDGDTDTQYFGPGTRLTVL.

V usage is TRBV20-1 and J usage is TRBJ1-2; the D is unclear. This CDR3 has 11 amino acids. Germline V gene data show CDR1 as DFQATT and CDR2 as SNEGSKA (reference sequence). CDR3 bases: TGCACCGCCGTCCCGCCCTCCGGCTACACCTTC. It translates to CTAVPPSGYTF.

This clone showed up just once. The chain employs TRBV11-2 and TRBJ2-1, with 8 bases that match TRBD1. Trimming at V came to 1 base and at J to 13 bases, leaving 3 bases not matched to a gene. The CDR3 has 12 residues. From germline, CDR1 is SGHAT and CDR2 FQNNGV. The CDR3 DNA follows: TGTGCCAGCAGCTTAGGTGGGACAGGTCAGTTCTTC. Translated, it gives CASSLGGTGQFF.

The V and J genes are TRBV9 and TRBJ2-7, with 12 nucleotides matching TRBD1. Germline V lookup: CDR1 SGDLS, CDR2 YYNGEE. The CDR3 length is 15 residues. The V and J ends lost 7 bases and 4 bases, in that order; junction bases with no gene match: 9. The CDR3, as DNA: TGTGCCAGCGGAACCGGGACAGGGGGCGAGTACGAGCAGTACTTC. Encoded protein: CASGTGTGGEYEQYF.

V and J are TRBV28 and TRBJ1-5; no firm D call. The germline gives CDR1 MDHEN, CDR2 SYDVKM. V dropped 7 bases and J dropped 6 bases, with 10 bases sitting between them. The CDR3 runs 12 residues. CDR3 protein: CASTFRVQPQHF. The CDR3, as DNA: TGTGCCAGCACCTTCCGGGTTCAGCCCCAGCATTTT.

The rearrangement uses TRBV5-1 and TRBJ2-3; D gene unclear. CDR1 is SGHRS and CDR2 is YFSETQ in the germline V gene. This CDR3 comprises 14 residues. Trimming removed 0 bases from V and 5 bases from J, with 10 bases in between. The CDR3 sequence is CASSLDDVIDTQYF. The CDR3 region has the DNA TGCGCCAGCAGCTTGGACGACGTAATAGATACGCAGTATTTT. The whole variable domain, filled in from reference TRBV5-1 and TRBJ2-3, reads KAGVTQTPRYLIKTRGQQVTLSCSPISGHRSVSWYQQTPGQGLQFLFEYFSETQRNKGNFPGRFSGRQFSNSRSEMNVSTLELGDSALYLCASSLDDVIDTQYFGPGTRLTVL.

The chain links TRBV10-3 to TRBJ1-5; TRBD1 matches 9 bases. This CDR3 is built from 14 residues. CDR1 and CDR2 from the germline V gene are ENHRY and SYGVKD. Trimming cost V 8 bases and J 7 bases; bases outside gene matches: 9. As DNA, the CDR3 is TGTGCCATCGGTAAAGGACAGGGGCAACAGCCCCAGCATTTT. Protein product: CAIGKGQGQQPQHF.

This chain joins TRBV6-5 and TRBJ2-5; 7 bases line up with TRBD2. The germline gives CDR1 MNHEY, CDR2 SVGAGI. The CDR3 totals 15 residues. J was trimmed by 5 bases and V by 0 bases; bases with no gene match: 6. The CDR3 reads CASSYSRGVGETQYF. In nucleotides, the CDR3 is TGTGCCAGCAGTTACTCCCGGGGGGTAGGGGAGACCCAGTACTTC.

The chain has TRBV6-1 and TRBJ2-7; TRBD1 matches 9 bases. The junction had 7 bases not matched to a gene; V was cut back by 8 bases and J by 5 bases. Germline CDR1 MNHNS, CDR2 SASEGT. The CDR3 extends over 13 amino acids. The CDR3 DNA follows: TGTGCCAGCCGGGGGACAGGGAGCCACGAGCAGTACTTC. It specifies CASRGTGSHEQYF.

J is TRBJ2-2 and V is TRBV5-1, with a tentative D call TRBD1 (6 bases). Per the germline V gene, CDR1 is SGHRS and CDR2 is YFSETQ. The CDR3 has 15 residues. Between the trimmed V and J ends, which lost 3 bases and 3 bases, there was a span of 12 bases. CDR3 DNA: TGCGCCAGCAGCTCAGGGGCGAGGGACACCGGGGAGCTGTTTTTT. It translates to CASSSGARDTGELFF.

This chain links TRBV7-3 with TRBJ2-3; TRBD1 agrees at 9 bases. This CDR3 contains 14 residues. Germline CDR1 reads SGHTA; CDR2 reads FQGTGA. After removal of 6 bases from V and 4 bases from J, the junction contained 5 bases not matched to a gene. This chain's CDR3 is CASSPGQGSDTQYF. The CDR3 nucleotides are TGTGCCAGCAGTCCGGGACAGGGCTCAGATACGCAGTATTTT.

The rearrangement links TRBV7-3 to TRBJ2-1, with D unclear. CDR1 and CDR2 from the germline V gene are SGHTA and FQGTGA. CDR3 length: 13 amino acids. Trimming stripped 4 bases from V and 5 bases from J, with 9 bases between. DNA for the CDR3: TGTGCCAGCAGCTCCCCTCCCCACAATGAGCAGTTCTTC. Protein product: CASSSPPHNEQFF.

The chain uses TRBV6-6 and TRBJ1-1; possibly TRBD1 for D (6 bases). The CDR3 is made up of 13 amino acids. The germline CDR1 and CDR2 sequences are MNHNY and SVGAGI (reference sequence). Trimming took 7 bases from V and 6 from J, leaving 15 bases between them. In DNA, the CDR3 is TGTGCCAGCAACCGGGACACAGGTCCTGAAGCTTTCTTT. The encoded protein is CASNRDTGPEAFF.